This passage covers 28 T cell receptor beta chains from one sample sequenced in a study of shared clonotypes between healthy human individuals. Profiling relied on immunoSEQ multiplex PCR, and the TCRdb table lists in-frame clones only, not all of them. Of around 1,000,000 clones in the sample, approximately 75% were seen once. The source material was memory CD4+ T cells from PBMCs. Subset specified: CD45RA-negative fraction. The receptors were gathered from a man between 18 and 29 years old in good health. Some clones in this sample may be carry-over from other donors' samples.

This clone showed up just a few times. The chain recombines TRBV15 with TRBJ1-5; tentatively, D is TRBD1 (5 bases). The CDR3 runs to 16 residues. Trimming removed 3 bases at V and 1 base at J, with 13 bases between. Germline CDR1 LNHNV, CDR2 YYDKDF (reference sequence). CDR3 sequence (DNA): TGTGCCACCAGCAGGGAGCAGGGCACCAGCAATCAGCCCCAGCATTTT. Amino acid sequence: CATSREQGTSNQPQHF.

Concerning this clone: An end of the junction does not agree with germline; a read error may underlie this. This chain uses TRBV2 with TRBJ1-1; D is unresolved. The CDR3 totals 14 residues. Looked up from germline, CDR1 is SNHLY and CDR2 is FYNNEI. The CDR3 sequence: CASSELGLDTEGFF. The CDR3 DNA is TGTGCCAGCAGTGAACTTGGGTTAGACACTGAAGGTTTCTTT.

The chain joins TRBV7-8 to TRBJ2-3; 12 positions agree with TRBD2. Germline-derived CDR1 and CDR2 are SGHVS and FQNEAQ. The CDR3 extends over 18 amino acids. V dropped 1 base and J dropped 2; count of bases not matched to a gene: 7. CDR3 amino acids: CASSLGLAGAGVTDTQYF. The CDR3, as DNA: TGTGCCAGCAGCTTAGGACTAGCGGGAGCAGGCGTCACAGATACGCAGTATTTT. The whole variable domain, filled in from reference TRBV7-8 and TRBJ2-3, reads GAGVSQSPRYKVAKRGQDVALRCDPISGHVSLFWYQQALGQGPEFLTYFQNEAQLDKSGLPSDRFFAERPEGSVSTLKIQRTQQEDSAVYLCASSLGLAGAGVTDTQYFGPGTRLTVL.

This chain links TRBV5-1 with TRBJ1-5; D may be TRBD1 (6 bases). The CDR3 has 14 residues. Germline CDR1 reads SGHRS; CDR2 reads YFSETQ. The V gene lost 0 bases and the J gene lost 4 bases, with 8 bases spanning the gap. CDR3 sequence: CASSLGGPNQPQHF. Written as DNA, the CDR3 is TGCGCCAGCAGCTTGGGGGGGCCTAATCAGCCCCAGCATTTT.

The CDR3 sequence is CASRWTSTATNEKLFF. In DNA form, the CDR3 reads TGTGCCAGCAGATGGACTTCTACTGCAACTAATGAAAAACTGTTTTTT. The genes are TRBV28 and TRBJ1-4; D not resolved. The V gene lost 6 bases and the J gene lost 0 bases, with 14 bases spanning the gap. Germline V gene data show CDR1 as MDHEN and CDR2 as SYDVKM. The CDR3 runs to 16 residues.

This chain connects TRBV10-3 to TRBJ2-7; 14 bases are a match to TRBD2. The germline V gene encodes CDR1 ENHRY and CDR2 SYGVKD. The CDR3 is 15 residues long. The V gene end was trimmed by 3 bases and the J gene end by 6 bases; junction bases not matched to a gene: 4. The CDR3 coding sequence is TGTGCCATCAGTGAAACGGGACTAGCGGGAGTCGAGCAGTACTTC. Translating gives CAISETGLAGVEQYF.

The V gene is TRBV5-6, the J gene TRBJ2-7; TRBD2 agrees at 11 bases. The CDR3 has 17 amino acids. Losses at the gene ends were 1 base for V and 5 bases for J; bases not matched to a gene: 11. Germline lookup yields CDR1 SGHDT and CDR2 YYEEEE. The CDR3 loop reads CASSLSLAGVGLNEQYF. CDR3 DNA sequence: TGTGCCAGCAGCTTGTCACTAGCGGGAGTGGGGCTAAACGAGCAGTACTTC.

The DNA for the CDR3 is TGTGCCAGCAGCTTAGGCGGGACCTACACTTCCAAGTACTTC. This translates into CASSLGGTYTSKYF. The J gene is TRBJ2-5, the V gene TRBV7-6; D is perhaps TRBD2 (6 bases). Germline CDR1 SGHVS, CDR2 FNYEAQ. The CDR3 covers 14 residues. The V end lost 1 base, the J end lost 12 bases, and 18 bases lay between the germline ends.

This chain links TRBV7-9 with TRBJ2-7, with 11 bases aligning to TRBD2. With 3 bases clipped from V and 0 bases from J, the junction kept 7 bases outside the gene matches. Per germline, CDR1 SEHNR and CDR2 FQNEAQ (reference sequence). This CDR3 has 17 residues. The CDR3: CASSFPPGTSGSYEQYF. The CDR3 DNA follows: TGTGCCAGCAGCTTTCCCCCCGGGACTAGCGGCTCCTACGAGCAGTACTTC. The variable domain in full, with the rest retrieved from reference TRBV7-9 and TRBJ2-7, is DTGVSQNPRHKITKRGQNVTFRCDPISEHNRLYWYRQTLGQGPEFLTYFQNEAQLEKSRLLSDRFSAERPKGSFSTLEIQRTEQGDSAMYLCASSFPPGTSGSYEQYFGPGTRLTVT.

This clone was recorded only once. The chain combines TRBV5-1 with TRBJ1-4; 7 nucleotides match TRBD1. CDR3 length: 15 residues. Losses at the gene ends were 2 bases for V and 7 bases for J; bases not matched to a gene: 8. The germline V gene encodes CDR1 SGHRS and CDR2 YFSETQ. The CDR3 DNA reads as TGCGCCAGCAGCTTCACAGGGGCGCAAGGTGAAAAACTGTTTTTT. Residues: CASSFTGAQGEKLFF.

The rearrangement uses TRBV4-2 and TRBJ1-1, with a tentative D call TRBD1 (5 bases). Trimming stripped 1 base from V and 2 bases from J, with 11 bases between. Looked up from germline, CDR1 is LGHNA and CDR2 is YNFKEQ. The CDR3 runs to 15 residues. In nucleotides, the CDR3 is TGTGCCAGCAGCCAAGGTGCAGGGACTAACACTGAAGCTTTCTTT. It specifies CASSQGAGTNTEAFF.

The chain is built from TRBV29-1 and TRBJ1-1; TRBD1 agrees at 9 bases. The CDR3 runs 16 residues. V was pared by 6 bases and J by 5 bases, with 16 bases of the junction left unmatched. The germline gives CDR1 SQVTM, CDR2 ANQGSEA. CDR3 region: CSVIADRGFLGTEAFF. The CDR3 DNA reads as TGCAGCGTCATCGCGGACAGGGGCTTTTTGGGAACTGAAGCTTTCTTT.

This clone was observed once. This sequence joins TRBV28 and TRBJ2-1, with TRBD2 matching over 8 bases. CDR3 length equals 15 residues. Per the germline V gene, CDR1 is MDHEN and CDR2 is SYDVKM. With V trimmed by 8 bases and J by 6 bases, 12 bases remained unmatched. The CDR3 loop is CASEAGTSRGNEQFF. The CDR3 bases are TGTGCCAGCGAGGCCGGGACTAGTAGAGGCAATGAGCAGTTCTTC. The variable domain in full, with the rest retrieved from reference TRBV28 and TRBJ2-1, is DVKVTQSSRYLVKRTGEKVFLECVQDMDHENMFWYRQDPGLGLRLIYFSYDVKMKEKGDIPEGYSVSREKKERFSLILESASTNQTSMYLCASEAGTSRGNEQFFGPGTRLTVL.

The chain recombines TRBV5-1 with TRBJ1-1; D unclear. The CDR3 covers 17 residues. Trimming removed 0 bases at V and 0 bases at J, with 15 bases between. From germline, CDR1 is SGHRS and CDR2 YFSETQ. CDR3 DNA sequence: TGCGCCAGCAGCTTGGGTACGGACGCCCTAATGAACACTGAAGCTTTCTTT. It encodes CASSLGTDALMNTEAFF.

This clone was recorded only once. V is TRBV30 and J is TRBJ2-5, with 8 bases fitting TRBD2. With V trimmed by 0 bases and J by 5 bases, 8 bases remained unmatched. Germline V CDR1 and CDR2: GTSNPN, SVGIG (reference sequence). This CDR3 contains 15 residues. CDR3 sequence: CAWSVQAGVGETQYF. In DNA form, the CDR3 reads TGTGCCTGGAGTGTACAAGCGGGAGTAGGTGAGACCCAGTACTTC.

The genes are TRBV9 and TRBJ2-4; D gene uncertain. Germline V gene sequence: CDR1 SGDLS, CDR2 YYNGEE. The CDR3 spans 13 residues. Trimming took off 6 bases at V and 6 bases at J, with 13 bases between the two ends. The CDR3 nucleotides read TGTGCCAGCACCCGACCAGGTACAAACATTCAGTACTTC. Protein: CASTRPGTNIQYF.

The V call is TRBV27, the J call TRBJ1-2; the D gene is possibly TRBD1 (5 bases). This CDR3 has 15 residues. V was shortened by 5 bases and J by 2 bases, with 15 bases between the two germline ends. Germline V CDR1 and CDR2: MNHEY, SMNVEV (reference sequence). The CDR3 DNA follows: TGTGCCAGCAGTACCTTCCTGCGGGGGAACTATGGCTACACCTTC. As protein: CASSTFLRGNYGYTF.

The CDR3 loop reads CASSPGGSQSYEQYF. CDR3 nucleotides: TGTGCCAGTAGTCCCGGTGGGAGCCAATCCTACGAGCAGTACTTC. The genes are TRBV19 and TRBJ2-7; D is perhaps TRBD2 (5 bases). Trimming took off 5 bases at V and 1 base at J, with 15 bases between the two ends. The CDR3 loop spans 15 amino acids. From germline, CDR1 is LNHDA and CDR2 SQIVND (reference sequence).

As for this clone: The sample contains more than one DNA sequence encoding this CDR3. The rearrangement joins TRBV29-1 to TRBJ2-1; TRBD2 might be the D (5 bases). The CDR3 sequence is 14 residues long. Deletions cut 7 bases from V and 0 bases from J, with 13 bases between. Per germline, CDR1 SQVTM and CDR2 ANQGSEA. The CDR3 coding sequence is TGCAGCGCTCTGGGTGGGAGCTCCTACAATGAGCAGTTCTTC. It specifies CSALGGSSYNEQFF.

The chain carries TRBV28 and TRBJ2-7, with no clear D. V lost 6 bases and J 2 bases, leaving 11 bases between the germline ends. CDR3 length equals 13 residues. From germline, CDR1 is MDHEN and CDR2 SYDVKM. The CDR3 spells CASSPIEAYEQYF. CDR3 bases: TGTGCCAGCAGCCCGATTGAGGCCTACGAGCAGTACTTC.

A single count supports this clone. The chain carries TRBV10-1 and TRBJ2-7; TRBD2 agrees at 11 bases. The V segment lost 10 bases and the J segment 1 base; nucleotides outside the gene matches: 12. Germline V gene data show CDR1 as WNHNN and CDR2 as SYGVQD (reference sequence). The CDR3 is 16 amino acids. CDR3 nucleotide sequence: TGCGCCAACCTTAGAGAGAGACTAGCGGGGTCCTACGAGCAGTACTTC. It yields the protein CANLRERLAGSYEQYF.

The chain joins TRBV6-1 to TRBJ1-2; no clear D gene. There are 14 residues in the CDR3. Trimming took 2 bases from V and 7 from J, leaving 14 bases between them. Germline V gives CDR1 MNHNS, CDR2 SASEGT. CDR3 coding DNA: TGTGCCAGCAGTGAAAACGGGTACTATGGTGGCTACACCTTC. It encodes CASSENGYYGGYTF.

In DNA, the CDR3 is TGTGCCAGTAGTATCCGAACAGGCAATGAGCAGTTCTTC. This translates into CASSIRTGNEQFF. The chain joins TRBV19 to TRBJ2-1, with TRBD1 as a possible D gene (5 bases). Deletions cut 3 bases from V and 6 bases from J, with 9 bases between. Per the germline V gene, CDR1 is LNHDA and CDR2 is SQIVND (reference sequence). This CDR3 is built from 13 residues.

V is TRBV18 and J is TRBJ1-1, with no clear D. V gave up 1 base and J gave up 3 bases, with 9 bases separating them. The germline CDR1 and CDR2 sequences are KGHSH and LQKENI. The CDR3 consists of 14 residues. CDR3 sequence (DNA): TGTGCCAGCTCACCACTCAGCGGGTACACTGAAGCTTTCTTT. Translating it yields CASSPLSGYTEAFF.

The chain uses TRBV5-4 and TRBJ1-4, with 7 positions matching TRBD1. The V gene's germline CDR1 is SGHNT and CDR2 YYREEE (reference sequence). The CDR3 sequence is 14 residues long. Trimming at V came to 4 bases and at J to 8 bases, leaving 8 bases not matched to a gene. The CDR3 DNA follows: TGTGCCAGCAGCCCGACAGGGCCCGGAGAAAAACTGTTTTTT. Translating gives CASSPTGPGEKLFF.

CDR3: CASTMTSGNYNEQFF. Written as DNA, the CDR3 is TGTGCCAGCACCATGACTAGCGGGAACTACAATGAGCAGTTCTTC. The V gene is TRBV6-6, the J gene TRBJ2-1, with 11 positions matching TRBD2. From germline, CDR1 is MNHNY and CDR2 SVGAGI (reference sequence). V was pared by 7 bases and J by 3 bases, with 5 bases of the junction left unmatched. CDR3 size: 15 residues.

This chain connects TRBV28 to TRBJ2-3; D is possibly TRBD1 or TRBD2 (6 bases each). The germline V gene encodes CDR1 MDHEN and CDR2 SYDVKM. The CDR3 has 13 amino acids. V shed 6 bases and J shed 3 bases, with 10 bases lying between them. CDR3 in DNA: TGTGCCAGCAGACAGGGACTTACAGATACGCAGTATTTT. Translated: CASRQGLTDTQYF. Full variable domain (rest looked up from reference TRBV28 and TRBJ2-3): DVKVTQSSRYLVKRTGEKVFLECVQDMDHENMFWYRQDPGLGLRLIYFSYDVKMKEKGDIPEGYSVSREKKERFSLILESASTNQTSMYLCASRQGLTDTQYFGPGTRLTVL.

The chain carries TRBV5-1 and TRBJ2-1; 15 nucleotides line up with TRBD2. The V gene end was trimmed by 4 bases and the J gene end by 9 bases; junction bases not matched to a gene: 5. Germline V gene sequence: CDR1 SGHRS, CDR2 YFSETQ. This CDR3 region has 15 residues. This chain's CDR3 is CASSPGLAGGTEQFF. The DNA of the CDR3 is TGCGCCAGCAGCCCGGGACTAGCGGGAGGTACTGAGCAGTTCTTC.